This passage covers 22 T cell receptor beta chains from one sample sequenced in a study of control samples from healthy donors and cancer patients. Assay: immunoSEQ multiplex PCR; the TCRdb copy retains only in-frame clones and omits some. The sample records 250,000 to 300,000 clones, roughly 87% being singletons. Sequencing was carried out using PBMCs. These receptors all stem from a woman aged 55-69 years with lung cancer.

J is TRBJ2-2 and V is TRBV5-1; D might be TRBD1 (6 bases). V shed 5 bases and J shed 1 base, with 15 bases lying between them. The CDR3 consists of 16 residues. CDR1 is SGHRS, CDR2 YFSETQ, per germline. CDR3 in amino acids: CASRPLQGRNTGELFF. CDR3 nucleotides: TGCGCCAGCAGGCCACTTCAGGGGAGGAACACCGGGGAGCTGTTTTTT.

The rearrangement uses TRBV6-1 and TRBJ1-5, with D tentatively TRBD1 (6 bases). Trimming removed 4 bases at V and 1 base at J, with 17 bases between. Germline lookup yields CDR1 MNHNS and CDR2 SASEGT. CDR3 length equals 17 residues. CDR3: CASSGPRGGISNQPQHF. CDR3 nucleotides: TGTGCCAGCAGTGGGCCGCGGGGGGGCATAAGCAATCAGCCCCAGCATTTT.

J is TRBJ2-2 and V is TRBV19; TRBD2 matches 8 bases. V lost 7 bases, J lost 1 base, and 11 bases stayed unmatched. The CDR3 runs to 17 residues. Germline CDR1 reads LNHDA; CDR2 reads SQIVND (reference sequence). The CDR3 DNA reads TGTGCCAGTACCAATAGAGGCGGGAGGAGGAACACCGGGGAGCTGTTTTTT. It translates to CASTNRGGRRNTGELFF.

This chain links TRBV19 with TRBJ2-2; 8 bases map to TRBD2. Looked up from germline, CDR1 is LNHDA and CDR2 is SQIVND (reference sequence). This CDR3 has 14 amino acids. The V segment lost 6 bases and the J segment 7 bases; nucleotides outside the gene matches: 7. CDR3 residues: CASSLSGTSGELFF. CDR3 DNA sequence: TGTGCCAGTAGCCTATCCGGGACTAGCGGGGAGCTGTTTTTT.

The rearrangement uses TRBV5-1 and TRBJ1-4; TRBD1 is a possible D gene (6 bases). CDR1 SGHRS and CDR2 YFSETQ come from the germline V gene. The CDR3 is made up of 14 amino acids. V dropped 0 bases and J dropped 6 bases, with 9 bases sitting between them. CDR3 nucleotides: TGCGCCAGCAGCTTGGACACAGGGCATGAAAAACTGTTTTTT. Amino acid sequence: CASSLDTGHEKLFF. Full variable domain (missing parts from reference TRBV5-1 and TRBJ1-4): KAGVTQTPRYLIKTRGQQVTLSCSPISGHRSVSWYQQTPGQGLQFLFEYFSETQRNKGNFPGRFSGRQFSNSRSEMNVSTLELGDSALYLCASSLDTGHEKLFFGSGTQLSVL.

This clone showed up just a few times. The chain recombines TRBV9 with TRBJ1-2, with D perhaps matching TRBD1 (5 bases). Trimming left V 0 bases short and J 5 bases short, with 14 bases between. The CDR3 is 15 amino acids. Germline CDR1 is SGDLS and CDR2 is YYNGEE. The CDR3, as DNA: TGTGCCAGCAGCGTAGATATTGACAGTTATTATGGCTACACCTTC. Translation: CASSVDIDSYYGYTF.

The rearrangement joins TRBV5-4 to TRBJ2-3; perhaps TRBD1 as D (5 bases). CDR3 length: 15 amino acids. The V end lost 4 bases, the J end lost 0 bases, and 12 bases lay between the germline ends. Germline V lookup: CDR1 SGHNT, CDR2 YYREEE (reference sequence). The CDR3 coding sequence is TGTGCCAGCAGCCCTTCAAGGGGTAGCACAGATACGCAGTATTTT. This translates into CASSPSRGSTDTQYF.

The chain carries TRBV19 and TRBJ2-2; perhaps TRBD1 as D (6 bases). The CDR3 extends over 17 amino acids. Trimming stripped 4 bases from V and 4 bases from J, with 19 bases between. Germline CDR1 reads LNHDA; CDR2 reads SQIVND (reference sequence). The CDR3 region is CASSTGPRGFSTGELFF. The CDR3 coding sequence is TGTGCCAGTAGTACTGGACCGAGGGGGTTTTCCACCGGGGAGCTGTTTTTT.

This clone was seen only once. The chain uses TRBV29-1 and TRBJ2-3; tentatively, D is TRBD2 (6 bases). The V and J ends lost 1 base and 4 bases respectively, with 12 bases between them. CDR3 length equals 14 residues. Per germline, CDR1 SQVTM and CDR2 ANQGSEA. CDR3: CSVEGGESPDTQYF. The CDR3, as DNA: TGCAGCGTTGAAGGGGGGGAATCCCCAGATACGCAGTATTTT.

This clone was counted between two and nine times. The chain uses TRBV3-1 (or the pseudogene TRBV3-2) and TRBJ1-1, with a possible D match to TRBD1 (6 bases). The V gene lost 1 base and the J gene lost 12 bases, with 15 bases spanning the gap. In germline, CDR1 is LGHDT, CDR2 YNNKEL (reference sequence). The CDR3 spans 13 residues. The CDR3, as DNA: TGTGCCAGCAGCCAAGTATCTGGACAGCGATCTTTCTTT. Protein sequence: CASSQVSGQRSFF.

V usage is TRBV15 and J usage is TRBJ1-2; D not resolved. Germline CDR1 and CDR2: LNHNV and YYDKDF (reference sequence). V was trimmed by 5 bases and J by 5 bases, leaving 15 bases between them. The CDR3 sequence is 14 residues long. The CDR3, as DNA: TGTGCCACCAGCGAGGAGGTCCGACGTTATGGCTACACCTTC. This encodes CATSEEVRRYGYTF.

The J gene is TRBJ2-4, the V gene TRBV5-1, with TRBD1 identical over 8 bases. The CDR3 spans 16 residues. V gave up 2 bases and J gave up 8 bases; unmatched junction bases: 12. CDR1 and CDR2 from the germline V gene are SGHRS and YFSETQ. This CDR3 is CASSLGTGSWADIQYF. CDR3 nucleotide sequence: TGCGCCAGCAGCTTAGGGACAGGATCTTGGGCGGACATTCAGTACTTC.

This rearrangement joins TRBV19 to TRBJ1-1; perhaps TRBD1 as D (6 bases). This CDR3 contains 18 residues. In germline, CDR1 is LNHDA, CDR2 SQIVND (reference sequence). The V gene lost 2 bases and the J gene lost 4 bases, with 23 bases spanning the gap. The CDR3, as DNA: TGTGCCAGTAGTATAACCCGCGGGCCAGGGAGGGGGAGCACTGAAGCTTTCTTT. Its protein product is CASSITRGPGRGSTEAFF. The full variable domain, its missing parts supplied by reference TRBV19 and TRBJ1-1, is DGGITQSPKYLFRKEGQNVTLSCEQNLNHDAMYWYRQDPGQGLRLIYYSQIVNDFQKGDIAEGYSVSREKKESFPLTVTSAQKNPTAFYLCASSITRGPGRGSTEAFFGQGTRLTVV.

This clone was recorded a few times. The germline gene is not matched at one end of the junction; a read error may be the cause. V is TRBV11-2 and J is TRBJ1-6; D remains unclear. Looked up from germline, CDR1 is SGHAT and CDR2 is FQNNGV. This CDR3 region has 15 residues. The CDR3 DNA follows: TGTGCCAGCACCTTAGAGCCGGGAGCAAATTCACCCCTCCACTTT. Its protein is CASTLEPGANSPLHF.

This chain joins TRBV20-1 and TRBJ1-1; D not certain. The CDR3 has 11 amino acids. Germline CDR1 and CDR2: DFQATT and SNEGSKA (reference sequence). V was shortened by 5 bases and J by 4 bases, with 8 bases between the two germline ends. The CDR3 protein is CSAGGITEAFF. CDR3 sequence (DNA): TGCAGTGCTGGCGGGATCACTGAAGCTTTCTTT.

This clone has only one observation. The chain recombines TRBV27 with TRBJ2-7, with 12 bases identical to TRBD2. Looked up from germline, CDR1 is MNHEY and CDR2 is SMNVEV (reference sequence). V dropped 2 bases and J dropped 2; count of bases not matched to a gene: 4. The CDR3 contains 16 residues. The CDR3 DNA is TGTGCCAGCAGTTTAAATGGACTAGCGGGGACCTACGAGCAGTACTTC. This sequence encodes CASSLNGLAGTYEQYF.

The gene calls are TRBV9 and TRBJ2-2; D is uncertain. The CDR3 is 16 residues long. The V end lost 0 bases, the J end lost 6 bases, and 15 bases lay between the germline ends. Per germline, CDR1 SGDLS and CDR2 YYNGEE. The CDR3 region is CASSVGGSVFAGELFF. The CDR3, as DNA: TGTGCCAGCAGCGTAGGAGGAAGCGTCTTCGCCGGGGAGCTGTTTTTT.

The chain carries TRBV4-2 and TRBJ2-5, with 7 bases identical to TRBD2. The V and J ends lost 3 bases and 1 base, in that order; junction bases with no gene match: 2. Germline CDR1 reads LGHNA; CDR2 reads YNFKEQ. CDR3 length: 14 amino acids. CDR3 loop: CASSHGGSQETQYF. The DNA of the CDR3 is TGTGCCAGCAGCCACGGGGGGTCCCAAGAGACCCAGTACTTC.

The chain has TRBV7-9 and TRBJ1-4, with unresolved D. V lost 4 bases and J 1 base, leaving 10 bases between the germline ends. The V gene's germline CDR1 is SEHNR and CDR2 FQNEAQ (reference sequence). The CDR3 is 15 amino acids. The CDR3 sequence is CASSSGWGTNEKLFF. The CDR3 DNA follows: TGTGCCAGCAGCTCAGGTTGGGGAACTAATGAAAAACTGTTTTTT.

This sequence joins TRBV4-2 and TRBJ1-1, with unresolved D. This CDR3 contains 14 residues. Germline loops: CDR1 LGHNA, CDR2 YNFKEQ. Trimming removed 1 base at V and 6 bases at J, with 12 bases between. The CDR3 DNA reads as TGTGCCAGCAGCCAAGCGACCAGGCAACCTGAAGCTTTCTTT. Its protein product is CASSQATRQPEAFF.

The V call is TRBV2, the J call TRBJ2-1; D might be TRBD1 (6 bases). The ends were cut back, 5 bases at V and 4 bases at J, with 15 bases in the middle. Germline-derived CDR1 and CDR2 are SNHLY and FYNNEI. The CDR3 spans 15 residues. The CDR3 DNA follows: TGTGCCAGCAGTAGTCAGGGGCCCCGGTACAATGAGCAGTTCTTC. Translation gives CASSSQGPRYNEQFF.

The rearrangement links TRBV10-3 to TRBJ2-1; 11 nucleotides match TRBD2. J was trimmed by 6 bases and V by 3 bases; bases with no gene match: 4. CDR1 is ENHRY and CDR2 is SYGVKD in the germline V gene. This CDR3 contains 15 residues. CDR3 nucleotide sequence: TGTGCCATCAGTGACCTGGGACTAGCGGCCAATGAGCAGTTCTTC. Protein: CAISDLGLAANEQFF.